Presented here are 21 T cell receptor beta chains from one specimen sequenced in a study of blood T cell repertoires in COVID-19. Produced via immunoSEQ multiplex PCR; TCRdb's table is partial and in-frame only. The data contain about 310,000 clones, roughly 90% of them singletons. The sample was PBMCs or T cells enriched from blood (not recorded which). These receptors were taken from a woman in her twenties or thirties who had recovered from COVID-19.

CDR3 loop: CASSPPDRGAYEQYF. The CDR3 coding sequence is TGTGCCAGCTCACCTCCTGACAGGGGAGCCTACGAGCAGTACTTC. This rearrangement joins TRBV18 to TRBJ2-7; TRBD1 matches 8 bases. The CDR3 extends over 15 amino acids. Germline V gene lookup returns CDR1 KGHSH and CDR2 LQKENI. With V trimmed by 3 bases and J by 2 bases, 6 bases remained unmatched.

This clone has just a few counts. The chain joins TRBV6-4 to TRBJ2-1, with 10 bases that match TRBD2. Germline V gene data show CDR1 as MRHNA and CDR2 as SNTAGT. With V trimmed by 2 bases and J by 6 bases, 4 bases remained unmatched. The CDR3 runs to 15 residues. The CDR3 DNA reads as TGTGCCAGCAGTGACGGACTAGCGGAGGCCAATGAGCAGTTCTTC. Its protein product is CASSDGLAEANEQFF.

The J gene is TRBJ2-7, the V gene TRBV9, with 16 bases lining up with TRBD2. Per the germline V gene, CDR1 is SGDLS and CDR2 is YYNGEE. The CDR3 is 21 amino acids. Trimming took 4 bases from V and 3 from J; bases not matched to a gene: 19. The CDR3 bases are TGTGCCAGCAGCCGGACTCGAGGTGGTGGGGGACTAGCGGGAGGGTACTACGAGCAGTACTTC. Amino acids: CASSRTRGGGGLAGGYYEQYF. Variable domain in full (rest from reference TRBV9 and TRBJ2-7): DSGVTQTPKHLITATGQRVTLRCSPRSGDLSVYWYQQSLDQGLQFLIQYYNGEERAKGNILERFSAQQFPDLHSELNLSSLELGDSALYFCASSRTRGGGGLAGGYYEQYFGPGTRLTVT.

The V gene is TRBV27, the J gene TRBJ2-3; D perhaps matches TRBD2 (5 bases). CDR1 and CDR2 (germline): MNHEY, SMNVEV (reference sequence). V lost 6 bases, J lost 0 bases, and 7 bases lay in between. The CDR3 has 13 residues. CDR3 nucleotide sequence: TGTGCCAGCAGAGGAGGTAGCACAGATACGCAGTATTTT. Protein: CASRGGSTDTQYF.

This rearrangement joins TRBV19 to TRBJ1-1; D may be TRBD1 (5 bases). Germline loops: CDR1 LNHDA, CDR2 SQIVND (reference sequence). CDR3 length equals 14 residues. Trimming cost V 0 bases and J 5 bases, with 10 bases left between them. The DNA of the CDR3 is TGTGCCAGTAGTATAGAGGGAGGGACGACTGAAGCTTTCTTT. Encoded protein: CASSIEGGTTEAFF. The full variable domain, in which reference TRBV19 and TRBJ1-1 provide the parts outside the CDR3, is DGGITQSPKYLFRKEGQNVTLSCEQNLNHDAMYWYRQDPGQGLRLIYYSQIVNDFQKGDIAEGYSVSREKKESFPLTVTSAQKNPTAFYLCASSIEGGTTEAFFGQGTRLTVV.

This chain links TRBV28 with TRBJ1-4; 7 nucleotides line up with TRBD1. This CDR3 region has 14 residues. J was trimmed by 5 bases and V by 5 bases; bases with no gene match: 5. Looked up from germline, CDR1 is MDHEN and CDR2 is SYDVKM. The CDR3 here is CASSLQQGNEKLFF. CDR3 DNA: TGTGCCAGCAGTCTCCAACAGGGGAATGAAAAACTGTTTTTT.

The V and J genes are TRBV6-5 and TRBJ1-6; the D gene is possibly TRBD1 (6 bases). V lost 6 bases, J lost 8 bases, and 17 bases lay in between. The CDR3 length is 15 residues. Per germline, CDR1 MNHEY and CDR2 SVGAGI. In DNA form, the CDR3 reads TGTGCCAGCAGCTCTACAGGGTTCGGGGATTCACCCCTCCACTTT. Protein: CASSSTGFGDSPLHF.

V is TRBV3-1 (or the pseudogene TRBV3-2) and J is TRBJ2-3, with 7 bases fitting TRBD2. The V gene's germline CDR1 is LGHDT and CDR2 YNNKEL (reference sequence). The CDR3 runs to 17 residues. V dropped 1 base and J dropped 2; count of bases not matched to a gene: 9. The CDR3 nucleotides read TGTGCCAGCAGCCAAGGAATTGGGGGAGGGCACACAGATACGCAGTATTTT. Translated: CASSQGIGGGHTDTQYF.

The genes are TRBV6-2 or TRBV6-3 and TRBJ2-7; D is perhaps TRBD2 (6 bases). Between the trimmed V and J ends, which lost 2 bases and 6 bases, there was a span of 11 bases. Germline V gene data show CDR1 as MNHEY and CDR2 as SVGEGT. This CDR3 is 13 amino acids long. The CDR3 DNA sequence: TGTGCCAGCAGTTACCTCGGGAGAGCCGAGCAGTACTTC. It yields the protein CASSYLGRAEQYF.

This clone was seen only once. The same CDR3 is also encoded by other DNA sequences in this sample. The rearrangement links TRBV20-1 to TRBJ2-3, with TRBD2 matching over 8 bases. CDR1 and CDR2 from the germline V gene are DFQATT and SNEGSKA (reference sequence). The CDR3 extends over 11 amino acids. With 6 bases clipped from V and 5 bases from J, the junction kept 1 base outside the gene matches. CDR3 bases: TGCAGTGCCAGCGGGAGAGATACGCAGTATTTT. Translated, it gives CSASGRDTQYF.

This chain uses TRBV5-1 with TRBJ1-4; D is undetermined. The CDR3 is 15 residues long. Germline CDR1 and CDR2: SGHRS and YFSETQ. V lost 4 bases and J 6 bases, leaving 16 bases between the germline ends. The CDR3 DNA sequence: TGCGCCAGCAGCCCCCGGGGAGGGCCAGATGAAAAACTGTTTTTT. The encoded protein is CASSPRGGPDEKLFF.

The V call is TRBV4-1, the J call TRBJ1-4; D gene unclear. The CDR3 totals 17 residues. V gave up 0 bases and J gave up 2 bases, with 13 bases separating them. Germline V lookup: CDR1 MGHRA, CDR2 YSYEKL. The CDR3 reads CASSQDRSGATNEKLFF. The CDR3 DNA follows: TGCGCCAGCAGCCAAGATCGTTCGGGAGCCACTAATGAAAAACTGTTTTTT.

The CDR3 bases are TGTGCCAGCAGCGGACAGGGGCCTGTTTTCGGCTACACCTTC. This sequence encodes CASSGQGPVFGYTF. The chain couples TRBV9 to TRBJ1-2; 8 bases line up with TRBD1. With V trimmed by 3 bases and J by 8 bases, 9 bases remained unmatched. Germline CDR1 reads SGDLS; CDR2 reads YYNGEE. The CDR3 sequence is 14 residues long.

CDR3 sequence reads: CASSHAGTGSVWSYNEQFF. CDR3 bases: TGTGCCAGCAGCCATGCCGGGACAGGTTCTGTTTGGTCCTACAATGAGCAGTTCTTC. The chain links TRBV3-1 (or the pseudogene TRBV3-2) to TRBJ2-1, with 8 positions matching TRBD1. V lost 3 bases to trimming and J lost 1 base; unmatched junction nucleotides: 14. CDR1 is LGHDT, CDR2 YNNKEL, per germline (reference sequence). CDR3 size: 19 residues.

V usage is TRBV15 and J usage is TRBJ2-1, with D tentatively TRBD2 (6 bases). The CDR3 runs 18 residues. V lost 1 base to trimming and J lost 3 bases, with 19 bases between them. Looked up from germline, CDR1 is LNHNV and CDR2 is YYDKDF (reference sequence). In DNA form, the CDR3 reads TGTGCCACCAGCAGAGTCGGTAGCGGAGAACGTTTCTACAATGAGCAGTTCTTC. Translation gives CATSRVGSGERFYNEQFF. The whole variable domain, filled in from reference TRBV15 and TRBJ2-1, reads DAMVIQNPRYQVTQFGKPVTLSCSQTLNHNVMYWYQQKSSQAPKLLFHYYDKDFNNEADTPDNFQSRRPNTSFCFLDIRSPGLGDTAMYLCATSRVGSGERFYNEQFFGPGTRLTVL.

The chain combines TRBV7-9 with TRBJ2-3; no clear D. The CDR3 consists of 13 residues. Trimming shortened V by 1 base and J by 4 bases, and 6 bases separated the two germline ends. Germline CDR1 SEHNR, CDR2 FQNEAQ (reference sequence). This chain's CDR3 is CASSLELPDTQYF. The DNA of the CDR3 is TGTGCCAGCAGCTTAGAACTGCCAGATACGCAGTATTTT.

This chain links TRBV28 with TRBJ2-5; TRBD2 aligns across 12 bases. CDR3 length: 14 amino acids. From germline, CDR1 is MDHEN and CDR2 SYDVKM. V trimming: 6 bases; J trimming: 4 bases; junction bases outside the gene matches: 3. CDR3 in DNA: TGTGCCAGCAGACCGGGACTAGCGGGAGAGACCCAGTACTTC. The encoded protein is CASRPGLAGETQYF.

CDR3 amino acids: CASSPEGLAYYEQYF. The CDR3 DNA reads TGTGCCAGCTCACCTGAGGGACTAGCATACTACGAGCAGTACTTC. This chain uses TRBV18 with TRBJ2-7, with 9 positions matching TRBD2. The germline V gene encodes CDR1 KGHSH and CDR2 LQKENI. V was clipped by 3 bases and J by 3 bases; unmatched bases: 6. This CDR3 has 15 amino acids.

This chain connects TRBV27 to TRBJ2-2, with 10 nucleotides matching TRBD1. With 6 bases clipped from V and 3 bases from J, the junction kept 7 bases outside the gene matches. The CDR3 runs to 16 residues. The germline CDR1 and CDR2 sequences are MNHEY and SMNVEV (reference sequence). The CDR3 loop is CASRTGQGPHTGELFF. The CDR3 DNA is TGTGCCAGCAGGACGGGACAGGGGCCTCACACCGGGGAGCTGTTTTTT.

This CDR3 reads CASSSLSGDRYEQYF. CDR3 DNA: TGTGCCAGCAGCTCGTTGAGCGGGGACCGCTACGAGCAGTACTTC. The chain carries TRBV13 and TRBJ2-7, with 7 bases aligning to TRBD2. The V gene's germline CDR1 is PRHDT and CDR2 FYEKMQ (reference sequence). J lost 3 bases, V lost 4 bases, and 9 bases had no gene match. The length of the CDR3 is 15 residues.

The CDR3, as DNA: TGTGCCAGCAGCCTTGGAGCGGGAGGCCCGGGAGATACGCAGTATTTT. Its translation is CASSLGAGGPGDTQYF. This sequence joins TRBV3-1 (or the pseudogene TRBV3-2) and TRBJ2-3; 9 bases agree with TRBD2. Germline CDR1 reads LGHDT; CDR2 reads YNNKEL (reference sequence). This CDR3 spans 16 amino acids. V lost 4 bases and J lost 5; bases outside the gene matches: 10.